Reported below is one T cell receptor (beta chain). Its antigen remains unknown. MiXCR was run by TCRdb on the reads, yielding one entry per CDR3 protein. Of some 500,000 distinct CDR3 sequences in the sample, 30% to 35% were seen once. The sample is drawn from a study of T cell repertoires in cytomegalovirus infection. The CDR3 spans 12 residues. V trimming: 5 bases; J trimming: 6 bases; junction bases outside the gene matches: 3. Germline V CDR1 and CDR2: LGHNA, YSLEER. This chain joins TRBV4-3 and TRBJ2-7; 8 positions match TRBD2. The input for sequencing was cultured PBMCs, taken from culture after CMV antigen stimulation. The clonotype was recovered from a human donor in good health (CMV status not recorded). Some clones in this sample may be carry-over from other donors' samples. CDR3 amino acids: CASSSAGGEQYF. DNA of the CDR3: TGCGCCAGCAGCTCTGCGGGGGGCGAGCAGTACTTC.